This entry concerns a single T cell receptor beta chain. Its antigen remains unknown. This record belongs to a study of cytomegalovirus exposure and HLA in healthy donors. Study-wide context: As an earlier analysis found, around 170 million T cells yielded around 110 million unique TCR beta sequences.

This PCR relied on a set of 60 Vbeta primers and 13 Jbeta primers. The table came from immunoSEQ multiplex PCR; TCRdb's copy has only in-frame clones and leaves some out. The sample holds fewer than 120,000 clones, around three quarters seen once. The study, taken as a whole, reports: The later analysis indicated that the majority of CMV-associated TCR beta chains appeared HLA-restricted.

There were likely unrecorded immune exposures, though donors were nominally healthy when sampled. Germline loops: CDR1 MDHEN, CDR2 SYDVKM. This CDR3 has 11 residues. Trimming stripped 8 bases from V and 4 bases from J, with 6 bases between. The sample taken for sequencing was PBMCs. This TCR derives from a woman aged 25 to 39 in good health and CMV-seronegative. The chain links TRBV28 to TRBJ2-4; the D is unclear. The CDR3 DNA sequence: TGTGCCAGCGAGGAAAAAAACATTCAGTACTTC. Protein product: CASEEKNIQYF.